The 4 T cell receptor beta chains below come from one sample, sequenced in a study of molecular identifiers for immune sequencing clone quantification (dated by TCRdb to the late 2010s). The method was PCR. Sequencing relied on a NextSeq 500. TCRdb reworked the public reads: Q25 trimming with fastp, MiXCR clone assembly, productive beta chains retained. Merged by CDR3 protein, the rows form single entries marked with the most common genes and DNA. For this sample there are about 510,000 distinct CDR3 sequences; around 23% appear just once. The ten top clones hold over 0.6% of the sample. Sample: naive CD8+ T cells from blood, with Jurkat cell RNA spiked in. The cell subset or site label of this sample denotes: FACS-sorted CD8+CD4-CCR7+CD45RA+ naive T cells. These receptors originate from a human donor in good health. Some libraries in this study had Jurkat cell RNA spiked in.

In its sample, this clonotype was seen many times. The chain carries TRBV29-1 and TRBJ1-5; D is uncertain. Trimming shortened V by 3 bases and J by 1 base, and 7 bases separated the two germline ends. There are 13 residues in the CDR3. Germline V CDR1 and CDR2: SQVTM, ANQGSEA. CDR3 amino acids: CSVEQGSNQPQHF. CDR3 DNA sequence: TGCAGCGTTGAGCAAGGAAGCAATCAGCCCCAGCATTTT.

This clonotype came up a few times. This chain joins TRBV27 and TRBJ2-7; no reliable D call. Trimming stripped 3 bases from V and 3 bases from J, with 15 bases between. Germline V gene lookup returns CDR1 MNHEY and CDR2 SMNVEV (reference sequence). The CDR3 extends over 15 amino acids. The CDR3 region is CASSFGVGQSYEQYF. As DNA, the CDR3 is TGTGCCAGCAGTTTTGGGGTCGGTCAGAGCTACGAGCAGTACTTC.

In this sample, this clonotype turned up a few times. The rearrangement joins TRBV2 to TRBJ2-7; no clear D. The germline V gene encodes CDR1 SNHLY and CDR2 FYNNEI. CDR3 length: 14 residues. V lost 3 bases and J lost 3, with 12 bases in between. This chain's CDR3 is CASSDTNEFYEQYF. CDR3 nucleotide sequence: TGTGCCAGCAGTGACACTAACGAATTCTACGAGCAGTACTTC. The full variable domain, rest sourced from reference TRBV2 and TRBJ2-7, is EPEVTQTPSHQVTQMGQEVILRCVPISNHLYFYWYRQILGQKVEFLVSFYNNEISEKSEIFDDQFSVERPDGSNFTLKIRSTKLEDSAMYFCASSDTNEFYEQYFGPGTRLTVT.

With regard to this clonotype: Just one base apart from a much larger clone, this may be a read error. The chain links TRBV7-9 to TRBJ2-7, with unresolved D. This CDR3 has 14 residues. CDR1 is SEHNR and CDR2 is FQNEAQ in the germline V gene (reference sequence). The CDR3 bases are TGTACCAGCAGCCCTGACCAGAGCTCCTACGAGCAGTACTTC. Translating gives CTSSPDQSSYEQYF.